This T cell receptor (beta chain) was sequenced in a study of T cell repertoires in cytomegalovirus infection. V lost 5 bases to trimming and J lost 5 bases; unmatched junction nucleotides: 7. The CDR3 is 16 residues long. The germline V gene has CDR1 MDHEN and CDR2 SYDVKM. TCRdb processed the reads anew with MiXCR; each CDR3 protein has one entry. The top ten hold about 10% of the sample, which has about 490,000 distinct CDR3 sequences, about 10% seen once. In its sample, this clonotype was seen many times. The receptor comes from a human donor in good health (CMV status not recorded). Some clones in this sample may be carry-over from other donors' samples. Material for sequencing was PBMCs. The V gene is TRBV28, the J gene TRBJ2-2, with 11 nucleotides matching TRBD1. CDR3 residues: CASSPRTGGATGELFF. In DNA form, the CDR3 reads TGTGCCAGCAGTCCGAGGACAGGGGGCGCGACCGGGGAGCTGTTTTTT.